These 14 T cell receptor beta chains originate from one sample sequenced in a study of T cell repertoires in cytomegalovirus infection. One entry per CDR3 protein results from TCRdb running MiXCR on the reads. The sample consists of some 680,000 distinct CDR3 sequences, 35% to 45% of them appearing once. Sequencing input: PBMCs. The origin of the receptors is a human donor in good health (CMV status not recorded). Some clones in this sample may be carry-over from other donors' samples.

The chain uses TRBV28 and TRBJ1-1; the D gene is possibly TRBD1 (5 bases). The CDR3 is made up of 14 amino acids. V was trimmed by 2 bases and J by 4 bases, leaving 11 bases between them. CDR1 and CDR2 (germline): MDHEN, SYDVKM. CDR3 coding DNA: TGTGCCAGCAGTTTAGAGCAGGGTGCCACTGAAGCTTTCTTT. It is translated as CASSLEQGATEAFF. Based on the CDR3 plus reference TRBV28 and TRBJ1-1, the full variable domain is DVKVTQSSRYLVKRTGEKVFLECVQDMDHENMFWYRQDPGLGLRLIYFSYDVKMKEKGDIPEGYSVSREKKERFSLILESASTNQTSMYLCASSLEQGATEAFFGQGTRLTVV.

This clonotype was detected only a few times. The CDR3 region has the DNA TGCGCCAGTCGCGGGGGGGCTTCCCCAAGGGAGCAGTTCTTC. This encodes CASRGGASPREQFF. The chain uses TRBV5-1 and TRBJ2-1; 9 bases match TRBD2. V was clipped by 8 bases and J by 10 bases; unmatched bases: 13. The germline gives CDR1 SGHRS, CDR2 YFSETQ. This CDR3 spans 14 amino acids.

On this clonotype: Being one base from a much bigger clone, this may be a read error. No conserved phenylalanine or tryptophan is present at the end of the CDR3, so a read error is the likely explanation. The chain joins TRBV7-9 to TRBJ2-1; possible D gene TRBD1, 6 bases. This CDR3 is 14 amino acids long. Germline lookup yields CDR1 SEHNR and CDR2 FQNEAQ (reference sequence). The CDR3 nucleotides are TGTGCTAGCAGCTTAAACCACAGGGCGGGTGAGCAGTTCTTA. Residues: CASSLNHRAGEQFL.

This chain links TRBV7-4 with TRBJ2-5, with 11 bases that match TRBD2. V lost 5 bases, J lost 2 bases, and 7 bases stayed unmatched. This CDR3 has 16 residues. The germline V gene encodes CDR1 SGHVT and CDR2 SQSDAQ. This CDR3 is CASSPGTSGIQETQYF. CDR3 nucleotide sequence: TGTGCCAGCAGCCCCGGGACTAGCGGAATACAAGAGACCCAGTACTTC.

This clonotype was counted many times. For the CDR3, the DNA is TGTGCCAGCAGCTCGACTAGCGGGAGAACCGGGGAGCTGTTTTTT. Translation gives CASSSTSGRTGELFF. This rearrangement joins TRBV7-2 to TRBJ2-2; 12 positions agree with TRBD2. CDR1 is SGHTA, CDR2 FQGNSA, per germline. The CDR3 runs to 15 residues. With 4 bases clipped from V and 5 bases from J, the junction kept 2 bases outside the gene matches.

As regards this clonotype: One end of the junction does not line up with germline, which may come from a read error. This chain uses TRBV6-5 with TRBJ1-5; no reliable D call. Per germline, CDR1 MNHEY and CDR2 SVGAGI. This CDR3 has 15 amino acids. The CDR3 DNA is TGTGACAGCAGTTTGGGATTGTGGAGCAATCAGCCCCAGCATTTT. Encoded protein: CDSSLGLWSNQPQHF.

The chain combines TRBV10-2 with TRBJ2-1, with D possibly TRBD2 on 6 matching bases. CDR3 length: 16 amino acids. V was clipped by 4 bases and J by 6 bases, with 19 bases between them. Per the germline V gene, CDR1 is WSHSY and CDR2 is SAAADI. The CDR3 loop reads CASSATLDYQPNEQFF. As DNA, the CDR3 is TGCGCCAGCAGTGCAACCCTGGACTACCAACCCAATGAGCAGTTCTTC.

In DNA form, the CDR3 reads TGTGCCAGCACCCCTGAGGGGACAGGGGCCGGGGAGCTGTTTTTT. Its protein is CASTPEGTGAGELFF. V usage is TRBV2 and J usage is TRBJ2-2; TRBD1 aligns across 10 bases. The CDR3 length is 15 residues. V dropped 7 bases and J dropped 6; count of bases not matched to a gene: 8. The germline V gene has CDR1 SNHLY and CDR2 FYNNEI.

Comment on this clonotype: Since a much larger clone is just one base distant, this may be a read error. The gene calls are TRBV20-1 and TRBJ1-5; TRBD1 aligns across 11 bases. Per germline, CDR1 DFQATT and CDR2 SNEGSKA (reference sequence). The CDR3 covers 20 residues. As DNA, the CDR3 is TGCAGTGCTAGAGCCTACCCGGGACAGGGGGAAGGAGGCAGCAATCAGCCCCAGCCTTTT. It specifies CSARAYPGQGEGGSNQPQPF.

The chain employs TRBV20-1 and TRBJ2-3; 7 nucleotides line up with TRBD2. The CDR3 spans 12 residues. V was clipped by 5 bases and J by 4 bases; unmatched bases: 3. Per the germline V gene, CDR1 is DFQATT and CDR2 is SNEGSKA (reference sequence). The CDR3 reads CSASGLADTQYF. DNA of the CDR3: TGCAGTGCTTCAGGACTAGCAGATACGCAGTATTTT.

The rearrangement joins TRBV7-2 to TRBJ1-5; 7 bases align to TRBD1. CDR1 is SGHTA and CDR2 is FQGNSA in the germline V gene. V shed 5 bases and J 6 bases; nucleotides not matched to a gene: 7. The CDR3 sequence is 14 residues long. The DNA for the CDR3 is TGTGCCAGCAGCCCAGGGACAGAAGGTCAGCCCCAGCATTTT. Protein product: CASSPGTEGQPQHF.

The V gene is TRBV6-2 or TRBV6-3, the J gene TRBJ2-1; 14 positions agree with TRBD2. V lost 2 bases and J lost 16; bases outside the gene matches: 1. The CDR3 length is 12 residues. Looked up from germline, CDR1 is MNHEY and CDR2 is SVGEGT. The CDR3 DNA is TGTGCCAGCAGTTACGGGACTAGCGGGAGTTTCTTC. Encoded protein: CASSYGTSGSFF.

This clonotype was recorded only once. A clone one base away is much larger, so this may be a read error. This rearrangement joins TRBV7-2 to TRBJ1-1, with D possibly TRBD1 on 6 matching bases. Germline V gives CDR1 SGHTA, CDR2 FQGNSA. The CDR3 runs 15 residues. As DNA, the CDR3 is TGTGCCAGCACCATTCGGGGGGCCCGTAACACTGAAGCTTTATTT. Encoded protein: CASTIRGARNTEALF. Together with reference TRBV7-2 and TRBJ1-1, the CDR3 gives the full variable domain: GAGVSQSPSNKVTEKGKDVELRCDPISGHTALYWYRQSLGQGLEFLIYFQGNSAPDKSGLPSDRFSAERTGGSVSTLTIQRTQQEDSAVYLCASTIRGARNTEALFGQGTRLTVV.

This clonotype was found a few times. The V call is TRBV29-1, the J call TRBJ1-5; D uncertain. Germline V lookup: CDR1 SQVTM, CDR2 ANQGSEA. The ends were cut back, 6 bases at V and 7 bases at J, with 16 bases in the middle. This CDR3 has 13 amino acids. CDR3 residues: CSVAENQRQPQHF. The CDR3 bases are TGCAGCGTAGCGGAAAACCAGAGACAGCCCCAGCATTTT.